This T cell receptor beta chain was sequenced during a study of blood T cell repertoires in COVID-19. Across the whole study: The origin of the acute and convalescent COVID-19 samples was the United States, Italy and Spain. PBMCs, B-cell-depleted T cells, or T cells were the source of the cDNA or gDNA that made up the material.

CDR1 is SEHNR, CDR2 FQNEAQ, per germline (reference sequence). The CDR3 runs 15 residues. The V gene lost 1 base and the J gene lost 3 bases, with 12 bases spanning the gap. This clone has just a few counts. In the original workflow: For nucleated cells, counts were estimated from reference gene primer amplification. Generated by immunoSEQ multiplex PCR, the TCRdb table keeps only in-frame clones and is missing some. V and J calls and clone size are copied from that table; D and trimming were computed from the DNA. The table lists around 95,000 clones, around 85% of them singletons. The rearrangement links TRBV7-9 to TRBJ1-1; D gene ambiguous. The sequence came from an elderly woman with acute or convalescent COVID-19. Specimen: peripheral blood. CDR3 DNA: TGTGCCAGCAGCTTAGATCCGGGTCGGGACACTGAAGCTTTCTTT. Its translation is CASSLDPGRDTEAFF.